The source of this T cell receptor beta chain is a study of blood T cell repertoires in COVID-19 (dated by TCRdb to 2018 to 2020). Turning to the overall study: Samples covering the acute and convalescent phases of COVID-19 were provided by collaborators in the United States, Italy and Spain. The material from the prospective study consisted of cDNA or gDNA derived from T cells, B-cell-depleted T cells, or PBMCs. Subjects who had been exposed to COVID-19, were actively infected with it, or had recovered from it provided the deeply sampled blood TCRbeta repertoires that made up the dataset. The repertoires were made available in a free public database intended to serve as a resource for research on the immune response to SARS-CoV-2. The samples were drawn from the first 160 participants of the ongoing ImmuneRACE study and from 950 to 1,500 subjects provided by 6 global collaborators. Sample metadata almost always included a de-identified subject ID, COVID-19 status, age in years and sex. Where available, HLA class I and class II types were obtained from metadata supplied by the sample provider rather than from assay-based typing.

TCRbeta CDR3 regions were amplified from genomic DNA by means of the immunoSEQ Assay, a bias-controlled multiplex PCR. Per the original workflow: Within the assay, amplification of reference gene primers was used to estimate how many nucleated cells each sample contained. To quantify the absolute abundance of each unique TCRbeta CDR3 rearrangement, sequence reads were collapsed and filtered. Productive Simpson clonality was computed per sample as the square root of Simpson's diversity index over productive rearrangements. TCRdb limited this immuneACCESS table to in-frame rearrangements with V and J called. A share of clones is missing; checked studies link under half to unresolved V genes, and the rest is unexplained. That table furnishes V, J and clone size, whereas the DNA furnished D and trimming. The sample contains approximately 670,000 clones, 85% to 90% of them found a single time. Roughly 0.25% of the sample belongs to the ten largest clones.

Of note for this clone: Its antigen is not yet known. The sample holds no much larger clone one base away, and base qualities are not on file.

On the study overall, not on this receptor specifically: The quantity of clinical and demographic metadata differed by source and by participant and was supplied without curation.

The collaborating institutions used their own protocols to collect whole blood in K2EDTA tubes. For TCRbeta analysis, collaborators shipped samples in one of three forms: frozen whole blood, isolated PBMCs, or DNA extracted from either of those sample types. CDR1 and CDR2 are drawn from the germline V gene: SNHLY, FYNNEI. V loses 4 bases of germline sequence and J loses 0 bases, and the interval between the two ends is 20 bases. The CDR3, cysteine through phenylalanine, is 18 amino acids long. Only the CDR3 portion is preserved as DNA: 54 bases, with reading frame beginning at the first base. The receptor comes from a woman aged 18-35 years with acute or convalescent COVID-19. This chain joins TRBV2 to TRBJ2-3; a weak D assignment points to TRBD2 (7 bases agree). Specimen: peripheral blood. The CDR3 protein is CASSVGLGAGASTDTQYF. In nucleotide form, the sequence is TGTGCCAGCAGTGTAGGACTCGGGGCGGGGGCTAGCACAGATACGCAGTATTTT. When the CDR3 is completed using the reference TRBV2 and TRBJ2-3 genes on either side, the full variable domain is EPEVTQTPSHQVTQMGQEVILRCVPISNHLYFYWYRQILGQKVEFLVSFYNNEISEKSEIFDDQFSVERPDGSNFTLKIRSTKLEDSAMYFCASSVGLGAGASTDTQYFGPGTRLTVL.